The entry below describes one T cell receptor beta chain. This clonotype was counted ten times or more. Its specific antigen is unknown. Base qualities were left out, and no much larger clone turns up one base away. What this sample's time point label stands for: newly diagnosed GD, antithyroid drugs for less than 3 months. For both TCR sequencing and RNA sequencing, RNA was extracted from PBMCs in TRIzol. Graves' disease was diagnosed according to American Thyroid Association guidelines. Recruitment of patients was carried out at an endocrinology department in Xi'an, China. From each patient, around 9 milliliters of peripheral blood was collected into an EDTA anticoagulant tube. Ficoll Paque Plus density gradient separation was used to isolate PBMCs, and no further T cell sorting was done. RNA quality was checked with an Agilent 2100 Bioanalyzer and agarose gel, and concentration with a NanoDrop 2000.

This specimen belongs to a study of regulatory T cells in long-lasting Graves disease (dated by TCRdb to the early 2020s). A note on the overall study: Patients with newly diagnosed Graves' disease had been on antithyroid drugs for under 3 months. Peripheral blood TCR sequencing and RNA sequencing compared persistent Graves' disease patients with newly diagnosed Graves' disease patients. The study was conducted in China and was registered as a clinical trial. TCR sequencing covered 13 persistent and approximately 20 newly diagnosed Graves' disease patients, some 33 samples in total. The paper as a whole reports these results and caveats: Persistent patients shared more public clonotypes among themselves (approximately 2,500) than newly diagnosed patients did (about 1,000). Persistent disease showed preferential use of TRBV28, TRBJ1-2 and TRBJ2-5, whereas newly diagnosed disease favored TRBV20-1 and TRBJ2-1. The small sample size was acknowledged by the authors as a limitation that may reduce accuracy. Persistent Graves' disease patients showed lower TCR Shannon entropy and fewer highly expanded clones than newly diagnosed patients, suggesting clonal expansion. The study examined only peripheral blood because the primary lesion, thyroid tissue, could not be accessed. Sequencing and analysis were restricted to the TCR beta chain.

Taken from the germline V gene, the CDR1 and CDR2 loops are MNHEY and SVGEGT. V lost 4 bases and J lost 1 base; the stretch between them is 14 bases long. Its CDR3 holds 15 amino acids, cysteine through phenylalanine. Only the CDR3 part of the read is kept: 45 bases, read in frame from the first base. Library preparation used multiplex PCR. The run used an Illumina HiSeq 4000. To build TCR beta libraries, CDR3 regions were amplified by Arm-PCR using iRepertoire HTBI primers. Before sequencing, the PCR products went through gel purification. On the authors' methods: Gene usage analysis of CDR3 amino acid clonotypes relied on the roughly 64 TRBV and 15 or so TRBJ segments identified across samples. COPE and FqMerger were used to merge filtered high-quality paired reads into contigs. BLAST was used to align contigs to IMGT TRBV, TRBD and TRBJ reference genes, with CDR3 defined following IMGT. Clonotypes above 0.1% frequency were classified as highly expanded clones. Repertoire diversity was measured by Shannon entropy, and V-J evenness by the Gini coefficient. A clonotype found in more than one individual was treated as public. TCRdb applied fastp at Q25 and MiXCR to the public reads, then kept only in-frame beta chains. Entries that share a CDR3 protein sequence are merged under the most common genes and DNA. These V and J calls originate from TCRdb's pipeline instead of the authors' own analysis. Counted in this sample were more than 450,000 distinct CDR3 sequences; 15% to 20% of them appeared once. Together, the top ten hold more than 10% of the sample.

The sample also formed part of further work on T cells in Graves' hyperthyroidism and ophthalmopathy. The second publication reports: Stable Graves' hyperthyroidism was defined as no progression to ophthalmopathy during 18 months of follow-up. The hyperthyroidism patients were between 18 and 65 years old and newly diagnosed, with a disease duration of less than 2 months. Exclusion was applied to patients with uncontrolled infections, other autoimmune diseases, pregnancy or lactation. Diagnoses were based on clinical symptoms, serum thyroxine and TRAb, thyroid ultrasound and orbital computed tomography. The first round of RT-PCR for the TCR CDR3 was performed with the HTBI primer set and the Qiagen OneStep RT-PCR kit. Blood samples also contained most of the expanded thyroid clonotypes (frequency above 0.001), which suggests that blood repertoires may reflect thyroid immune responses. In cross-validation, a model built on a 13 V-J signature told ophthalmopathy apart from stable hyperthyroidism with 87.88% sensitivity and roughly 83% specificity, and in testing the same model reached 80%/75%. During validation, the model predicted progression to ophthalmopathy a median of approximately 7 months ahead of onset, with approximately 71% sensitivity and 72.22% specificity. To identify TCR V-J signatures that set the groups apart, the researchers used a discovery cohort of 100 or so patients, made up of about 44 with Graves' ophthalmopathy and 55 to 65 with stable Graves' hyperthyroidism. Whether ophthalmopathy could be predicted prospectively was tested in an independent validation cohort made up of some 20 hyperthyroidism patients plus 17 patients who later progressed to ophthalmopathy. The 80 to 100 discovery patients were randomly divided into training and test sets at a 7:3 ratio. The study also compared thyroid tissue and blood T-cell repertoires from several Graves' hyperthyroidism patients. After sampling, hyperthyroidism patients received methimazole starting at 30 mg daily, and ophthalmopathy patients received high-dose intravenous methylprednisolone. Libraries were constructed in a second round of multiplex PCR, after which size selection and purification were carried out. Sequencing of the libraries was done on an Illumina HiSeq2000 using paired-end 100 bp reads. SOAPnuke was used to process the raw data, removing reads that contained adapters or uncalled bases, had a mean Phred below 15, or lacked an exact match to the constant primer or identifier. High-quality paired reads were merged with COPE v1.2.5, and unique nucleotide sequences were defined as clonotypes. Clonotypes were aligned to IMGT TRBV, TRBD and TRBJ reference segments using MiTCR v1.1. The analysis included only V-J combinations with a frequency above 0.0001, which together covered around 99% of the repertoires. The TCS score was defined as F50 (clonal expansion) divided by E x V (chaos), with BLOSUM62-based TCRdist calculated between CDR3 peptides within each V-J. Welch's t-statistics and random forest reduced 514 V-J features to 13, which were used in a naive Bayes classifier (R e1071). No statistical method was used to fix the sample size in advance, and group allocation was not hidden from the investigators. The paper reports TCR Vbeta CDR3 sequencing of approximately 130 peripheral blood samples: approximately 41 ophthalmopathy, fewer than 85 hyperthyroidism and roughly 17 progressor patients.

The TCR sequence derives from a middle-aged man with Graves disease. Donor details come from another sample of the same person, matched by shared clones. Sequencing used peripheral blood mononuclear cells (PBMCs), obtained at new diagnosis, from a patient treated with antithyroid drugs. The sequence links TRBV6-2 or TRBV6-3 to TRBJ2-7; the best D guess is TRBD1, with 6 bases matching. The CDR3 protein sequence reads: CASSLLRTESYEQYF. The DNA reads as follows: TGTGCCAGCAGTTTGCTTCGGACAGAATCCTACGAGCAGTACTTC.